Below are 17 T cell receptor beta chains sequenced from a single sample in a study of T-cell reconstitution after alpha-beta-depleted transplantation in children. Unique molecular identifiers featured in how the TCRbeta library was prepared. TCRdb recomputed calls from the PCR reads with MiXCR, one row per CDR3 protein. This table has hundreds of thousands of distinct CDR3 sequences, roughly 16% appearing once. The sample consisted of PBMCs, mostly from graft donor cells, taken 360 days after TCRalphabeta/CD19-depleted stem cell transplant. The origin of the receptors is a male patient between 5 and 17 years old who had a stem cell transplant for acute lymphoblastic leukemia, so the T cells may come from the graft donor.

The rearrangement joins TRBV20-1 to TRBJ2-5; TRBD1 matches 11 bases. V shed 1 base, J shed 2 bases, and the junction held 3 bases outside the gene matches. Germline CDR1 reads DFQATT; CDR2 reads SNEGSKA (reference sequence). The CDR3 covers 15 residues. CDR3 DNA sequence: TGCAGTGCTAGAGCTTGGGACAGGGGGCAAGAGACCCAGTACTTC. The encoded protein is CSARAWDRGQETQYF.

This clonotype has more than one count but fewer than ten. V gene TRBV10-3 combines with J gene TRBJ2-7; D is uncertain. This CDR3 comprises 14 residues. Germline CDR1 and CDR2: ENHRY and SYGVKD. V dropped 4 bases and J dropped 3 bases, with 13 bases sitting between them. CDR3 amino acids: CAISVKAEIYEQYF. The DNA of the CDR3 is TGTGCCATCAGTGTTAAGGCAGAAATCTACGAGCAGTACTTC.

This clonotype came up a few times. The chain uses TRBV12-3 or TRBV12-4 and TRBJ1-3; a weak D match, TRBD1 (5 bases). V was pared by 2 bases and J by 0 bases, with 14 bases between. The CDR3 spans 17 residues. Written as DNA, the CDR3 is TGTGCCAGCAGTTTACGCTGGGGGTCCCTCTCTGGAAACACCATATATTTT. As protein: CASSLRWGSLSGNTIYF.

The CDR3: CSVEPLNTEAFF. The CDR3 DNA sequence: TGCAGCGTTGAACCCCTGAACACTGAAGCTTTCTTT. The V and J genes are TRBV29-1 and TRBJ1-1; no firm D call. CDR1 is SQVTM and CDR2 is ANQGSEA in the germline V gene. The CDR3 extends over 12 amino acids. Trimming removed 2 bases at V and 0 bases at J, with 4 bases between.

The rearrangement links TRBV7-9 to TRBJ2-1; D call uncertain. The V gene's germline CDR1 is SEHNR and CDR2 FQNEAQ (reference sequence). This CDR3 is 14 amino acids long. V lost 0 bases to trimming and J lost 5 bases, with 8 bases between them. The chain's CDR3 is CASSLAPENNEQFF. The CDR3 nucleotides are TGTGCCAGCAGCTTAGCACCTGAGAACAATGAGCAGTTCTTC.

This rearrangement joins TRBV9 to TRBJ2-3; 9 bases line up with TRBD2. CDR1 is SGDLS and CDR2 is YYNGEE in the germline V gene. The CDR3 runs 17 residues. The junction had 13 bases not matched to a gene; V was cut back by 2 bases and J by 6 bases. The CDR3 DNA reads as TGTGCCAGCAGCGTGAGGGGAGTAGCGGGAGATATGGATACGCAGTATTTT. Translating gives CASSVRGVAGDMDTQYF.

The rearrangement joins TRBV15 to TRBJ2-7; TRBD2 aligns across 7 bases. The V segment lost 1 base and the J segment 5 bases; nucleotides outside the gene matches: 5. CDR3 length equals 14 residues. In germline, CDR1 is LNHNV, CDR2 YYDKDF (reference sequence). CDR3 nucleotides: TGTGCCACCAGCAGAGGGGAGGGTATGAACGAGCAGTACTTC. Translation: CATSRGEGMNEQYF.

Only a few counts were recorded for this clonotype. The chain joins TRBV15 to TRBJ2-1; D gene uncertain. The CDR3 contains 14 residues. The germline V gene has CDR1 LNHNV and CDR2 YYDKDF (reference sequence). The ends were cut back, 0 bases at V and 5 bases at J, with 8 bases in the middle. CDR3 amino acids: CATSRDKPNNEQFF. The CDR3 nucleotides are TGTGCCACCAGCAGAGATAAACCTAACAATGAGCAGTTCTTC.

V usage is TRBV4-1 and J usage is TRBJ2-2; 12 bases fit TRBD2. The length of the CDR3 is 16 residues. Losses at the gene ends were 0 bases for V and 9 bases for J; bases not matched to a gene: 5. Germline CDR1 MGHRA, CDR2 YSYEKL. The chain's CDR3 is CASSQERLAGVRELFF. The CDR3 DNA sequence: TGCGCCAGCAGCCAAGAAAGACTAGCGGGAGTTCGGGAGCTGTTTTTT.

This clonotype showed up just a few times. This chain links TRBV5-6 with TRBJ2-1, with TRBD1 matching over 9 bases. The CDR3 totals 15 residues. Per the germline V gene, CDR1 is SGHDT and CDR2 is YYEEEE. V shed 4 bases and J 4 bases; nucleotides not matched to a gene: 6. The CDR3, as DNA: TGTGCCAGCAGCCGGGACAGGGAGGAATACAATGAGCAGTTCTTC. Translation gives CASSRDREEYNEQFF.

In this sample, this clonotype turned up a few times. The rearrangement links TRBV4-1 to TRBJ2-7; 7 bases line up with TRBD1. The CDR3 covers 17 residues. CDR1 and CDR2 (germline): MGHRA, YSYEKL. Unmatched junction bases numbered 16, after V lost 5 bases and J lost 3 bases. In nucleotides, the CDR3 is TGCGCCAGCAGCTTTCGTTCGACAGGGACGGCCAACTACGAGCAGTACTTC. Protein product: CASSFRSTGTANYEQYF.

This clonotype showed up just a few times. J is TRBJ2-1 and V is TRBV12-3 or TRBV12-4; no clear D gene. The CDR3 has 14 amino acids. Trimming stripped 7 bases from V and 6 bases from J, with 16 bases between. The CDR3 protein is CASMLLPESNEQFF. Written as DNA, the CDR3 is TGTGCCAGCATGTTACTCCCTGAAAGCAATGAGCAGTTCTTC.

This clonotype was counted only a few times. V is TRBV24-1 and J is TRBJ2-5; tentatively, D is TRBD1 (5 bases). Trimming pared 0 bases from V and 2 bases from J, leaving 9 bases between. CDR1 and CDR2 (germline): KGHDR, SFDVKD. The CDR3 length is 15 residues. The CDR3 coding sequence is TGTGCCACCAGTGATTTGGGGGCGCGGCAAGAGACCCAGTACTTC. Its translation is CATSDLGARQETQYF.

The CDR3 sequence: CASSQPTSGRTGELFF. CDR3 coding DNA: TGCGCCAGCAGCCAACCTACTAGCGGGAGGACCGGGGAGCTGTTTTTT. This sequence joins TRBV4-1 and TRBJ2-2; 12 bases agree with TRBD2. This CDR3 spans 16 amino acids. Losses at the gene ends were 2 bases for V and 5 bases for J; bases not matched to a gene: 3. CDR1 and CDR2 from the germline V gene are MGHRA and YSYEKL.

DNA for the CDR3: TGTGCCAGCAGTTTAGCTACGTACAATGAGCAGTTCTTC. Its protein product is CASSLATYNEQFF. The J gene is TRBJ2-1, the V gene TRBV12-3 or TRBV12-4; D is ambiguous. The CDR3 contains 13 residues. Trimming pared 0 bases from V and 4 bases from J, leaving 4 bases between.

This clonotype appeared a few times. The rearrangement links TRBV7-3 to TRBJ2-1; TRBD2 might be the D (5 bases). Germline V gene data show CDR1 as SGHTA and CDR2 as FQGTGA. CDR3 length: 13 amino acids. V was trimmed by 7 bases and J by 5 bases, leaving 12 bases between them. The CDR3 sequence is CASTPGLNNEQFF. The DNA for the CDR3 is TGTGCCAGCACCCCAGGACTCAACAATGAGCAGTTCTTC.

J is TRBJ2-7 and V is TRBV4-1; 7 positions match TRBD1. The CDR3 consists of 18 residues. The junction had 11 bases not matched to a gene; V was cut back by 0 bases and J by 0 bases. Germline V gene sequence: CDR1 MGHRA, CDR2 YSYEKL. CDR3 sequence reads: CASSQDLSLAGGSYEQYF. The CDR3 nucleotides are TGCGCCAGCAGCCAAGATTTGTCTTTGGCAGGGGGCTCCTACGAGCAGTACTTC.